This paragraph reports one TCR beta chain. This table comes from immunoSEQ multiplex PCR, and its TCRdb copy is limited to in-frame clones, with some not included. The data contain more than 150,000 clones, under 85% of them singletons. Germline CDR1 MNHNS, CDR2 SASEGT. The CDR3 sequence is 12 residues long. The germline V and J ends were trimmed by 0 bases and 4 bases, with 4 bases remaining between them. The sample is drawn from a study of blood T cell repertoires in COVID-19. Study-wide context: The United States, Italy and Spain provided the acute and convalescent COVID-19 samples. The analysed material was cDNA or gDNA that came from T cells, B-cell-depleted T cells, or PBMCs.

The source material was peripheral blood. The rearrangement links TRBV6-1 to TRBJ2-7; D gene unclear. The sequence came from a man aged 55-75 years with active or convalescent COVID-19. CDR3 region: CASSEARYEQYF. The CDR3 DNA sequence: TGTGCCAGCAGTGAAGCGCGGTACGAGCAGTACTTC.